This T cell receptor (beta chain) was sequenced in a study of cytomegalovirus exposure and HLA in healthy donors. V shed 5 bases, J shed 5 bases, and the junction held 10 bases outside the gene matches. From germline, CDR1 is MGHRA and CDR2 YSYEKL. The CDR3 loop spans 15 amino acids. Study-level results: A later analysis found TCR association rates differed by HLA locus, highest for DRB1 and lowest for HLA-C.

Comments on this clone: Its antigen is unidentified.

Samples came from healthy bone marrow donors. Amplification used 60 Vbeta primers and 13 Jbeta primers. Sequenced by immunoSEQ multiplex PCR; TCRdb stores in-frame clones only, minus some. The sample lists under 200,000 clones, roughly 79% seen once, with roughly 7.3% in the top ten. The sample was PBMCs. The genes are TRBV4-1 and TRBJ2-7; TRBD1 aligns across 9 bases. This TCR came from a male donor in good health and CMV-seropositive. The CDR3 loop reads CASSLRQGESHEQYF. DNA for the CDR3: TGCGCCAGCAGCTTGCGACAGGGGGAATCGCACGAGCAGTACTTC.